This T cell receptor (beta chain) stems from a study of beta chain features in type 1 diabetes. The V and J ends lost 9 bases and 0 bases, in that order; junction bases with no gene match: 8. Per the germline V gene, CDR1 is LNHNV and CDR2 is YYDKDF (reference sequence). The CDR3 runs to 14 residues. Reverse transcribing all isolated RNA meant expressed TCRB transcripts were sequenced. Assay: immunoSEQ multiplex PCR; the TCRdb copy retains only in-frame clones and omits some. The table shows almost 350,000 clones, with about 20% occurring only once. With respect to this clone: No antigen is known for it.

General study results and limits: Healthy donors had naive, central memory and Treg TCRB repertoires that appeared less similar than those seen among patients.

The rearrangement uses TRBV15 and TRBJ2-7, with 7 bases that match TRBD1. The sequence was collected from a woman under 30 in good health. Input material: naive CD4+ T cells from blood. CDR3 loop: CATSRDSLSYEQYF. The CDR3 DNA reads as TGTGCCACATCCCGGGACAGCCTCTCCTACGAGCAGTACTTC.